These T cell receptor beta chains were read from a single sample in a study of blood T cell repertoires in COVID-19. The table came from immunoSEQ multiplex PCR; TCRdb's copy has only in-frame clones and leaves some out. The table shows under 250,000 clones, with about four fifths occurring only once. Sequenced input: PBMCs or T cells enriched from blood (not recorded which). The receptors stem from a man aged 60-69 years who had recovered from COVID-19. Both conserved end residues are part of each CDR3. D genes are given only for firm matches. Rows may omit the clone size; those that give it use once, few, many or a size class.

v_call: TRBV5-1; j_call: TRBJ2-7; clone_size: -; d_call: -; cdr3_aa: CASRPDTNYEQYF; cdr3_nt: TGCGCCAGCAGACCCGACACGAACTACGAGCAGTACTTC
v_call: TRBV19; j_call: TRBJ1-2; clone_size: -; d_call: -; cdr3_aa: CASSIDGDTGPGYTF; cdr3_nt: TGTGCCAGTAGTATCGATGGGGACACCGGTCCCGGCTACACCTTC
v_call: TRBV11-2; j_call: TRBJ2-3; clone_size: -; d_call: -; cdr3_aa: CASSLGSLQGTDTQYF; cdr3_nt: TGTGCCAGCAGCTTAGGGTCTTTACAGGGTACAGATACGCAGTATTTT
v_call: TRBV5-6; j_call: TRBJ1-1; clone_size: -; d_call: TRBD1; cdr3_aa: CASSNRPDREAEAFF; cdr3_nt: TGTGCCAGCAGCAACCGCCCCGACAGGGAAGCTGAAGCTTTCTTT
v_call: TRBV24-1; j_call: TRBJ1-5; clone_size: -; d_call: -; cdr3_aa: CATLTAVQSGPQHF; cdr3_nt: TGTGCCACCCTGACGGCTGTACAGTCGGGACCCCAGCATTTT
v_call: TRBV5-4; j_call: TRBJ2-7; clone_size: -; d_call: -; cdr3_aa: CASSLESSYEQYF; cdr3_nt: TGTGCCAGCAGCTTGGAGAGCTCCTACGAGCAGTACTTC
v_call: TRBV11-1; j_call: TRBJ2-1; clone_size: once; d_call: -; cdr3_aa: CASSFWQDLSDEQFF; cdr3_nt: TGTGCCAGCAGCTTCTGGCAGGATCTGTCCGATGAGCAGTTCTTC
v_call: TRBV2; j_call: TRBJ1-2; clone_size: -; d_call: -; cdr3_aa: CASSQIYGYTF; cdr3_nt: TGTGCCAGCAGTCAAATCTATGGCTACACCTTC
v_call: TRBV30; j_call: TRBJ2-1; clone_size: few; d_call: -; cdr3_aa: CAWSPREVRGRGGQFF; cdr3_nt: TGTGCCTGGAGTCCTAGGGAAGTCAGGGGCCGCGGAGGGCAGTTCTTC
v_call: TRBV6-1; j_call: TRBJ1-2; clone_size: -; d_call: -; cdr3_aa: CASSEAVWGYTF; cdr3_nt: TGTGCCAGCAGTGAGGCTGTCTGGGGCTACACCTTC
v_call: TRBV25-1; j_call: TRBJ1-2; clone_size: -; d_call: TRBD1; cdr3_aa: CASSAGGGYTF; cdr3_nt: TGTGCCAGCAGCGCAGGGGGCGGCTACACCTTC
v_call: TRBV10-3; j_call: TRBJ1-6; clone_size: -; d_call: -; cdr3_aa: CAISESPQGSNSPLHF; cdr3_nt: TGTGCCATCAGTGAGTCCCCACAGGGTTCTAATTCACCCCTCCACTTT
v_call: TRBV7-9; j_call: TRBJ2-7; clone_size: -; d_call: -; cdr3_aa: CASSLPGITYEQYF; cdr3_nt: TGTGCCAGCAGCTTACCCGGGATCACGTACGAGCAGTACTTC
v_call: TRBV7-8; j_call: TRBJ1-2; clone_size: -; d_call: TRBD1; cdr3_aa: CASSLDPGQGKGYTF; cdr3_nt: TGTGCCAGCAGCTTAGACCCAGGACAGGGAAAGGGCTACACCTTC
v_call: TRBV7-8; j_call: TRBJ2-7; clone_size: -; d_call: -; cdr3_aa: CASSFGHNSYEQYF; cdr3_nt: TGTGCCAGCAGCTTTGGACATAATTCCTACGAGCAGTACTTC
v_call: TRBV12-5; j_call: TRBJ1-2; clone_size: -; d_call: -; cdr3_aa: CASGLVPGNYGYTF; cdr3_nt: TGTGCTAGTGGTTTGGTACCGGGGAACTATGGCTACACCTTC
v_call: TRBV19; j_call: TRBJ1-3; clone_size: few; d_call: -; cdr3_aa: CASSISSALPGNTIYF; cdr3_nt: TGTGCCAGTAGTATCTCGTCAGCGCTCCCTGGAAACACCATATATTTT
v_call: TRBV19; j_call: TRBJ2-5; clone_size: -; d_call: TRBD1; cdr3_aa: CASSTRTGEETQYF; cdr3_nt: TGTGCCAGTAGCACAAGGACAGGGGAAGAGACCCAGTACTTC
v_call: TRBV4-3; j_call: TRBJ2-3; clone_size: -; d_call: TRBD1; cdr3_aa: CASSQDPPGQGANTQYF; cdr3_nt: TGCGCCAGCAGCCAAGATCCTCCGGGACAGGGGGCTAATACGCAGTATTTT
v_call: TRBV10-2; j_call: TRBJ1-5; clone_size: -; d_call: -; cdr3_aa: CASSERGTGNQPQHF; cdr3_nt: TGCGCCAGCAGTGAAAGGGGAACGGGCAATCAGCCCCAGCATTTT
v_call: TRBV12-3/TRBV12-4; j_call: TRBJ1-6; clone_size: -; d_call: -; cdr3_aa: CASSSGEGSPLHF; cdr3_nt: TGTGCCAGCAGTTCAGGGGAGGGCTCACCCCTCCACTTT